The present T cell receptor (beta chain) was sequenced within a study of cytomegalovirus exposure and HLA in healthy donors. General observations from the study: Cytomegalovirus status, reportedly, was diagnosed with high specificity and sensitivity by the classifier. Donors were assumed by presence/absence analyses to have roughly uniform sequencing depth.

V dropped 1 base and J dropped 2; count of bases not matched to a gene: 6. This CDR3 comprises 16 residues. Germline V lookup: CDR1 MDHEN, CDR2 SYDVKM. With regard to this clone: Its specificity is not known.

Those who donated were healthy bone marrow donors. Amplification used 60 Vbeta primers and 13 Jbeta primers. Only in-frame clones appear in the TCRdb table, and some are missing; sequencing was by immunoSEQ multiplex PCR. The data show 150,000 to 200,000 clones, with 80% to 85% seen just once and about 3.8% held by the top ten. The sequencing sample was made of PBMCs. The clonotype comes from a man over 45 in good health and CMV-seropositive. V gene TRBV28 combines with J gene TRBJ2-3, with 7 positions matching TRBD2. DNA of the CDR3: TGTGCCAGCAGTTTATTGGGACTATCAACCACAGATACGCAGTATTTT. It codes for CASSLLGLSTTDTQYF.